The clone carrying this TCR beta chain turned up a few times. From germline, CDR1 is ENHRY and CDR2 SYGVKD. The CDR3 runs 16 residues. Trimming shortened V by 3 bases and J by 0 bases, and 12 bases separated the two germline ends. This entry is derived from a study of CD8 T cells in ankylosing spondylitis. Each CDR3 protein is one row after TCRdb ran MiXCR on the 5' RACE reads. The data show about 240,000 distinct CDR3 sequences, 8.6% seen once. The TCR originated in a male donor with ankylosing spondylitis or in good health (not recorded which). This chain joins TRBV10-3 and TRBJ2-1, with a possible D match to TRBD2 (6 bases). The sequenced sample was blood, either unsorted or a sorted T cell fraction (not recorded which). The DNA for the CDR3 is TGTGCCATCAGTGAATTAGGAGGGAGCTCCTACAATGAGCAGTTCTTC. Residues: CAISELGGSSYNEQFF.